These T cell receptor beta chains were read from a single sample in a study of shared clonotypes between healthy human individuals. Profiled with immunoSEQ multiplex PCR; TCRdb holds only in-frame clones, not every one. The sample comprises millions of clones, roughly 95% of which are singletons, and roughly 1% rests with the top ten. Sequencing used naive CD8+ T cells sorted from blood. The receptors come from a man younger than 30 in good health. Each CDR3 is given with its conserved first and last residue. Each record gives: CDR3 DNA, CDR3 protein, D gene, V gene, clone size, J gene. D genes are given only for firm matches. Only some rows state a clone size, as once, few, many or a class for expanded clones.

DNA: TGTGCCAGCAGCGACGGGACTAGCGGGTTTGGGGAGCTGTTTTTT
CDR3: CASSDGTSGFGELFF
D: TRBD2
V: TRBV11-2
size: NA
J: TRBJ2-2

DNA: TGTGCCTGGACCGGCACCTTAAGTACCGGGGAGCTGTTTTTT
CDR3: CAWTGTLSTGELFF
D: NA
V: TRBV30
size: NA
J: TRBJ2-2

DNA: TGTGCCAGCACCGAAGGCCCTAGATCTGGCTACACCTTC
CDR3: CASTEGPRSGYTF
D: NA
V: TRBV2
size: NA
J: TRBJ1-2

DNA: TGTGCCAGCAGCTTATTCCCGGGGACCCCCTACAATGAGCAGTTCTTC
CDR3: CASSLFPGTPYNEQFF
D: NA
V: TRBV7-9
size: NA
J: TRBJ2-1

DNA: TGTGCCTGGAGTCCACCCGATGGGACCCAGTACTTC
CDR3: CAWSPPDGTQYF
D: NA
V: TRBV30
size: NA
J: TRBJ2-5

DNA: TGCAGCGTTGCCCCTAGCGGGGGGGGAGAGACCCAGTACTTC
CDR3: CSVAPSGGGETQYF
D: TRBD2
V: TRBV29-1
size: once
J: TRBJ2-5

DNA: TGCGCCAGCAGCTTGGCCCAGGTGACGAACACCGGGGAGCTGTTTTTT
CDR3: CASSLAQVTNTGELFF
D: NA
V: TRBV5-1
size: NA
J: TRBJ2-2

DNA: TGCGCCAGCAGCCAAGACGAGGGAATTCAGCCCCAGCATTTT
CDR3: CASSQDEGIQPQHF
D: NA
V: TRBV4-3
size: NA
J: TRBJ1-5

DNA: TGCGCCAGCCAAGAGGTCGGGGCAGATACGCAGTATTTT
CDR3: CASQEVGADTQYF
D: NA
V: TRBV4-1
size: NA
J: TRBJ2-3

DNA: TGTGCCAGCAGAGATACCGGGACAGTTCTCTACGAGCAGTACTTC
CDR3: CASRDTGTVLYEQYF
D: TRBD1
V: TRBV27
size: NA
J: TRBJ2-7

DNA: TGTGCCAGCAGCTTACGACTGGGAGCGGGAGGGTACACCGGGGAGCTGTTTTTT
CDR3: CASSLRLGAGGYTGELFF
D: TRBD2
V: TRBV13
size: NA
J: TRBJ2-2

DNA: TGTGCCAGCCTAGAAAGGGATGATAGCAATCAGCCCCAGCATTTT
CDR3: CASLERDDSNQPQHF
D: NA
V: TRBV6-6
size: few
J: TRBJ1-5

DNA: TGTGCCAGTAGTCCCCGACAGGGGACTAACACCGGGGAGCTGTTTTTT
CDR3: CASSPRQGTNTGELFF
D: TRBD1
V: TRBV19
size: NA
J: TRBJ2-2

DNA: TGTGCCAGCAGTGAAGTGGGGCTAGCGGGGTTTGAGACCCAGTACTTC
CDR3: CASSEVGLAGFETQYF
D: TRBD2
V: TRBV6-1
size: NA
J: TRBJ2-5

DNA: TGCAGCATCCTGACTAGCGGGAGGGCGGGGGAGCAGTTCTTC
CDR3: CSILTSGRAGEQFF
D: TRBD2
V: TRBV29-1
size: NA
J: TRBJ2-1

DNA: TGCGCCAGCATTACGAGACTAGCGGGGGGACAAGAGACCCAGTACTTC
CDR3: CASITRLAGGQETQYF
D: TRBD2
V: TRBV10-2
size: once
J: TRBJ2-5

DNA: TGTGCCAGCAGCTCTAACCACGAGCAGTACTTC
CDR3: CASSSNHEQYF
D: NA
V: TRBV13
size: NA
J: TRBJ2-7

DNA: TGTGCCAGCAGTAAAGGGACAGGGCTACTGAACACTGAAGCTTTCTTT
CDR3: CASSKGTGLLNTEAFF
D: TRBD1
V: TRBV6-1
size: NA
J: TRBJ1-1

DNA: TGTGCCAGCAGCGATAAGGGTTTATATAATTCACCCCTCCACTTT
CDR3: CASSDKGLYNSPLHF
D: NA
V: TRBV7-9
size: NA
J: TRBJ1-6

DNA: TGTGCCAGCAGAACCTCATACAGGAACACTGAAGCTTTCTTT
CDR3: CASRTSYRNTEAFF
D: NA
V: TRBV6-5
size: NA
J: TRBJ1-1

DNA: TGTGCCAGCTCACTCACCCCGGGGCCGAGCTCCTACGAGCAGTACTTC
CDR3: CASSLTPGPSSYEQYF
D: NA
V: TRBV18
size: NA
J: TRBJ2-7

DNA: TGCGCCAGCAGCCCTAAGAGGACGGGTGGCTACACCTTC
CDR3: CASSPKRTGGYTF
D: NA
V: TRBV4-3
size: NA
J: TRBJ1-2

DNA: TGTGCCAGCAGCTTAGGACAGGGGAATTATGTGCCCCTCCACTTT
CDR3: CASSLGQGNYVPLHF
D: TRBD1
V: TRBV7-9
size: NA
J: TRBJ1-6

DNA: TGTGCCAGCAGCTTGGCACAGGGCTCCTACGAGCAGTACTTC
CDR3: CASSLAQGSYEQYF
D: NA
V: TRBV5-4
size: NA
J: TRBJ2-7

DNA: TGTGCCAGCTCCCGCGGACAGAGCACCGGGGAGCTGTTTTTT
CDR3: CASSRGQSTGELFF
D: NA
V: TRBV18
size: NA
J: TRBJ2-2

DNA: TGTGCCAGCAGCTTAATAGGGTTACTTGAATGGACCGGGGAGCTGTTTTTT
CDR3: CASSLIGLLEWTGELFF
D: NA
V: TRBV7-9
size: NA
J: TRBJ2-2

DNA: TGTGCCAGCAGCTTGGACGGGATCTACAATGAGCAGTTCTTC
CDR3: CASSLDGIYNEQFF
D: NA
V: TRBV7-6
size: NA
J: TRBJ2-1

DNA: TGTGCCAGCAGGGGGGCCTCAGACTCTGGAAACACCATATATTTT
CDR3: CASRGASDSGNTIYF
D: NA
V: TRBV27
size: NA
J: TRBJ1-3

DNA: TGTGCCAGCAGTTTTCCCGACCCAGCGGGAGAGGATGAGCAGTACTTC
CDR3: CASSFPDPAGEDEQYF
D: TRBD2
V: TRBV7-9
size: NA
J: TRBJ2-7

DNA: TGTGCCAGCAGCCGACTGGGGGAGGGAAAGATAAACACCGGGGAGCTGTTTTTT
CDR3: CASSRLGEGKINTGELFF
D: TRBD2
V: TRBV13
size: NA
J: TRBJ2-2

DNA: TGCGCCAGCAGCTTGGGATACAGGGGACCCGGGGAGCTGTTTTTT
CDR3: CASSLGYRGPGELFF
D: TRBD1
V: TRBV5-1
size: NA
J: TRBJ2-2

DNA: TGTGCCAGCAGCCCCTCAGTTCAGCTATGGACCCAGTACTTC
CDR3: CASSPSVQLWTQYF
D: NA
V: TRBV7-9
size: NA
J: TRBJ2-5

DNA: TGCAGTGCGGGGAGTCCAGATACGCAGTATTTT
CDR3: CSAGSPDTQYF
D: NA
V: TRBV20-1
size: NA
J: TRBJ2-3

DNA: TGTGCCAGCAGCCTAACCAGGGGAGGATACGCAGATACGCAGTATTTT
CDR3: CASSLTRGGYADTQYF
D: NA
V: TRBV11-2
size: NA
J: TRBJ2-3

DNA: TGCGCCAGCAGTGGGACCCCGAGGGAGATTGAAGCTTTCTTT
CDR3: CASSGTPREIEAFF
D: NA
V: TRBV10-1
size: NA
J: TRBJ1-1

DNA: TGTGCTAGTGGTTTGAAGGGGGCCTACGAGCAGTACTTC
CDR3: CASGLKGAYEQYF
D: NA
V: TRBV12-5
size: once
J: TRBJ2-7

DNA: TGTGCCAGCAGTTACGCTATAGCCGGGGAGCTGTTTTTT
CDR3: CASSYAIAGELFF
D: NA
V: TRBV6-5
size: NA
J: TRBJ2-2

DNA: TGTGCCAGCAGCCCCGATCTATGGACCCTCTATGGCTACACCTTC
CDR3: CASSPDLWTLYGYTF
D: NA
V: TRBV7-9
size: NA
J: TRBJ1-2

DNA: TGTGCCAGCAGTCCCTCTAGCGGGTCCTTCACAGATACGCAGTATTTT
CDR3: CASSPSSGSFTDTQYF
D: TRBD2
V: TRBV27
size: NA
J: TRBJ2-3

DNA: TGTGCCAGCAGTTTAGTGGCGGAAAACTATGGCTACACCTTC
CDR3: CASSLVAENYGYTF
D: NA
V: TRBV28
size: NA
J: TRBJ1-2

DNA: TGTGCCAGCAGCGCCCGCGGGACGGAACTTTCACCCCTCCACTTT
CDR3: CASSARGTELSPLHF
D: NA
V: TRBV9
size: once
J: TRBJ1-6

DNA: TGTGCCAGCAGCTTCGCAGGGTGGGGAACTGAAGCTTTCTTT
CDR3: CASSFAGWGTEAFF
D: NA
V: TRBV7-9
size: once
J: TRBJ1-1

DNA: TGTGCCAGCAGCTTAAGAACTAGCGGGGTCACCGGGGAGCTGTTTTTT
CDR3: CASSLRTSGVTGELFF
D: TRBD2
V: TRBV5-6
size: once
J: TRBJ2-2

DNA: TGTGCCAGCAGCGTAGGTACAGAAGAGACCCAGTACTTC
CDR3: CASSVGTEETQYF
D: NA
V: TRBV9
size: NA
J: TRBJ2-5

DNA: TGTGCCAGCAGCTTAGAAGCGACCCGACCTAACTATGGCTACACCTTC
CDR3: CASSLEATRPNYGYTF
D: NA
V: TRBV7-8
size: NA
J: TRBJ1-2

DNA: TGCGCCAGCAGCCACGACGGAGGCTCCCCGCGTCATGGCTACACCTTC
CDR3: CASSHDGGSPRHGYTF
D: NA
V: TRBV4-1
size: few
J: TRBJ1-2

DNA: TGTGCCAGCAGTCTCCCAAAGCGGGAGGGCCCCTACGAGCAGTACTTC
CDR3: CASSLPKREGPYEQYF
D: TRBD2
V: TRBV5-8
size: once
J: TRBJ2-7

DNA: TGTGCCAGCAGCTTGGAGATGGCAGTCGTTAACTATGGCTACACCTTC
CDR3: CASSLEMAVVNYGYTF
D: NA
V: TRBV5-6
size: NA
J: TRBJ1-2

DNA: TGTGCCAGCAGCTTACCCGGGCCAGGCTACGAGCAGTACTTC
CDR3: CASSLPGPGYEQYF
D: NA
V: TRBV7-2
size: NA
J: TRBJ2-7

DNA: TGTGCCAGCCGCACGGATGGCTACACCTTC
CDR3: CASRTDGYTF
D: NA
V: TRBV28
size: NA
J: TRBJ1-2

DNA: TGTGCCATCAGTGAGGCGGGTGACACTTACGAGCAGTACTTC
CDR3: CAISEAGDTYEQYF
D: NA
V: TRBV10-3
size: NA
J: TRBJ2-7

DNA: TGCGCCAGCAGCCAAGTTGGCAGGTCCTACGAGCAGTACTTC
CDR3: CASSQVGRSYEQYF
D: NA
V: TRBV4-1
size: NA
J: TRBJ2-7

DNA: TGTGCCAGCAGCTTAGGGCAGGGGGAACGAGGCTACACCTTC
CDR3: CASSLGQGERGYTF
D: TRBD1
V: TRBV7-9
size: NA
J: TRBJ1-2

DNA: TGCGCCAGCAGCTTGGGAACAGGGGTGGACTATGGCTACACCTTC
CDR3: CASSLGTGVDYGYTF
D: TRBD1
V: TRBV5-1
size: NA
J: TRBJ1-2

DNA: TGTGCCTGGGGAGGATTGGGTGAAAAACTGTTTTTT
CDR3: CAWGGLGEKLFF
D: NA
V: TRBV30
size: NA
J: TRBJ1-4

DNA: TGTGCCAGCAGTTACCAATGGGGGGGGGAAGAGACCCAGTACTTC
CDR3: CASSYQWGGEETQYF
D: TRBD2
V: TRBV6-6
size: once
J: TRBJ2-5

DNA: TGTGCCAGCAGCTTGGAGGGGCTTATCTACGAGCAGTACTTC
CDR3: CASSLEGLIYEQYF
D: NA
V: TRBV5-8
size: NA
J: TRBJ2-7

DNA: TGTGCCAGCAGTCTCGACAGGGAGGGCTCTGGAAACACCATATATTTT
CDR3: CASSLDREGSGNTIYF
D: TRBD1
V: TRBV28
size: NA
J: TRBJ1-3

DNA: TGTGCCAGCAGCGGTGAGCCTCTCGAGCAGTACTTC
CDR3: CASSGEPLEQYF
D: NA
V: TRBV5-6
size: NA
J: TRBJ2-7

DNA: TGTGCCAGCAGCCCTACGGGTAGCACTAATGAAAAACTGTTTTTT
CDR3: CASSPTGSTNEKLFF
D: NA
V: TRBV6-5
size: NA
J: TRBJ1-4